These T cell receptor beta chains were read from a single sample in a study of T cells in localized non-small cell lung cancer. Sequencing used immunoSEQ multiplex PCR; TCRdb keeps in-frame clones, though not all of them. The sample lists fewer than 40,000 clones, 90% to 95% seen once, with 7% to 9% in the top ten. The starting material was peripheral blood, obtained before any cancer treatment. The receptors shown here come from a female donor of 60 years or more with stage I lung adenocarcinoma. Both conserved end residues are part of each CDR3. The order of the fields is J gene, clone size, D gene, V gene, CDR3 protein, CDR3 DNA. The D gene is left open where the match is weak. Only some rows state a clone size, as once, few, many or a class for expanded clones.

j_call: TRBJ1-3
clone_size: NA
d_call: TRBD1
v_call: TRBV10-3
cdr3_aa: CAISWDRVPPGNTIYF
cdr3_nt: TGTGCCATCAGTTGGGACAGGGTCCCTCCTGGAAACACCATATATTTT

j_call: TRBJ2-1
clone_size: NA
d_call: NA
v_call: TRBV7-2
cdr3_aa: CATSLTVNEQFF
cdr3_nt: TGTGCCACTTCTCTCACCGTCAATGAGCAGTTCTTC

j_call: TRBJ1-1
clone_size: NA
d_call: TRBD1
v_call: TRBV19
cdr3_aa: CASSIGTGMTEAFF
cdr3_nt: TGTGCCAGTAGTATTGGGACAGGGATGACTGAAGCTTTCTTT

j_call: TRBJ1-5
clone_size: NA
d_call: NA
v_call: TRBV6-5
cdr3_aa: CASSYSGGNQPQHF
cdr3_nt: TGTGCCAGCAGTTACTCGGGGGGGAACCAGCCCCAGCATTTT

j_call: TRBJ2-1
clone_size: NA
d_call: NA
v_call: TRBV4-3
cdr3_aa: CASSPGAYNEQFF
cdr3_nt: TGCGCCAGCAGTCCAGGGGCCTACAATGAGCAGTTCTTC

j_call: TRBJ1-5
clone_size: NA
d_call: NA
v_call: TRBV7-2
cdr3_aa: CASSPEGGRGNQPQHF
cdr3_nt: TGTGCCAGCAGCCCCGAGGGGGGGCGGGGCAATCAGCCCCAGCATTTT

j_call: TRBJ1-2
clone_size: NA
d_call: NA
v_call: TRBV6-6
cdr3_aa: CASSSQGTYYGYTF
cdr3_nt: TGTGCCAGCAGTTCTCAGGGGACCTACTATGGCTACACCTTC

j_call: TRBJ2-5
clone_size: NA
d_call: NA
v_call: TRBV5-6
cdr3_aa: CASSWGLRQETQYF
cdr3_nt: TGTGCCAGCAGCTGGGGACTGAGACAAGAGACCCAGTACTTC

j_call: TRBJ1-3
clone_size: NA
d_call: NA
v_call: TRBV29-1
cdr3_aa: CSVEGGTSGNTIYF
cdr3_nt: TGCAGCGTTGAGGGTGGTACCTCTGGAAACACCATATATTTT

j_call: TRBJ2-2
clone_size: NA
d_call: NA
v_call: TRBV18
cdr3_aa: CASSPQGLLSNTGELFF
cdr3_nt: TGTGCCAGCTCACCACAGGGACTCCTATCGAACACCGGGGAGCTGTTTTTT

j_call: TRBJ1-5
clone_size: once
d_call: NA
v_call: TRBV9
cdr3_aa: CASSVGGFQPQHF
cdr3_nt: TGTGCCAGCAGCGTAGGGGGGTTTCAGCCCCAGCATTTT

j_call: TRBJ1-2
clone_size: once
d_call: TRBD1
v_call: TRBV5-6
cdr3_aa: CASSRDRATNGYTF
cdr3_nt: TGTGCCAGCAGCCGGGACAGGGCCACCAATGGCTACACCTTC

j_call: TRBJ2-5
clone_size: NA
d_call: NA
v_call: TRBV15
cdr3_aa: CATSREGHRAGETQYF
cdr3_nt: TGTGCCACCAGCAGAGAAGGGCACAGGGCGGGGGAGACCCAGTACTTC

j_call: TRBJ2-7
clone_size: NA
d_call: NA
v_call: TRBV19
cdr3_aa: CASSIGGVHEQYF
cdr3_nt: TGTGCCAGTAGTATAGGTGGGGTCCACGAGCAGTACTTC

j_call: TRBJ2-5
clone_size: NA
d_call: TRBD1
v_call: TRBV18
cdr3_aa: CASSPDPTGGQETQYF
cdr3_nt: TGTGCCAGCTCACCAGACCCGACAGGGGGGCAAGAGACCCAGTACTTC

j_call: TRBJ1-2
clone_size: NA
d_call: NA
v_call: TRBV7-2
cdr3_aa: CASSLEAGANYGYTF
cdr3_nt: TGTGCCAGCAGCTTAGAGGCAGGGGCAAACTATGGCTACACCTTC

j_call: TRBJ1-3
clone_size: NA
d_call: TRBD1
v_call: TRBV4-3
cdr3_aa: CASSQEEIQGYNSGNTIYF
cdr3_nt: TGCGCCAGCAGCCAAGAAGAGATACAGGGGTATAATTCTGGAAACACCATATATTTT

j_call: TRBJ2-5
clone_size: NA
d_call: NA
v_call: TRBV7-2
cdr3_aa: CASSLWAQDWETQYF
cdr3_nt: TGTGCCAGCAGCTTATGGGCTCAAGATTGGGAGACCCAGTACTTC

j_call: TRBJ1-2
clone_size: NA
d_call: TRBD1
v_call: TRBV6-5
cdr3_aa: CASRVPGQTNYGYTF
cdr3_nt: TGTGCCAGCAGAGTACCGGGACAGACTAACTATGGCTACACCTTC

j_call: TRBJ1-5
clone_size: NA
d_call: TRBD1
v_call: TRBV10-2
cdr3_aa: CASSDGQGLGNQPQHF
cdr3_nt: TGCGCCAGCAGTGACGGACAGGGATTGGGCAATCAGCCCCAGCATTTT

j_call: TRBJ2-2
clone_size: NA
d_call: NA
v_call: TRBV21-1
cdr3_aa: CASSNEQGRETGELFF
cdr3_nt: TGTGCCAGCAGCAACGAACAGGGGAGAGAGACCGGGGAGCTGTTTTTT

j_call: TRBJ1-4
clone_size: NA
d_call: NA
v_call: TRBV5-6
cdr3_aa: CASSDRALATNEKLFF
cdr3_nt: TGTGCCAGCAGCGACCGGGCCCTAGCAACTAATGAAAAACTGTTTTTT

j_call: TRBJ2-1
clone_size: NA
d_call: TRBD2
v_call: TRBV7-2
cdr3_aa: CASSWTSGRDNEQFF
cdr3_nt: TGTGCCAGCAGCTGGACTAGCGGGAGGGACAATGAGCAGTTCTTC

j_call: TRBJ1-4
clone_size: NA
d_call: NA
v_call: TRBV18
cdr3_aa: CASSPPSGTQGGKLFF
cdr3_nt: TGTGCCAGCTCACCACCTTCCGGGACCCAGGGAGGAAAACTGTTTTTT

j_call: TRBJ1-5
clone_size: NA
d_call: NA
v_call: TRBV18
cdr3_aa: CASSQDGLNQPQHF
cdr3_nt: TGTGCCAGCTCACAAGACGGCCTCAATCAGCCCCAGCATTTT

j_call: TRBJ1-2
clone_size: few
d_call: TRBD1
v_call: TRBV28
cdr3_aa: CASSPWDRGGYTF
cdr3_nt: TGTGCCAGCAGTCCCTGGGACAGGGGTGGCTACACCTTC

j_call: TRBJ1-1
clone_size: NA
d_call: NA
v_call: TRBV4-3
cdr3_aa: CASSQPDLNTEAFF
cdr3_nt: TGCGCCAGCAGCCAACCAGACCTGAACACTGAAGCTTTCTTT

j_call: TRBJ2-3
clone_size: NA
d_call: NA
v_call: TRBV5-1
cdr3_aa: CASSVSDTQYF
cdr3_nt: TGCGCCAGCAGCGTCTCAGATACGCAGTATTTT

j_call: TRBJ2-1
clone_size: NA
d_call: NA
v_call: TRBV9
cdr3_aa: CASSVLGGPSDEQFF
cdr3_nt: TGTGCCAGCAGCGTTTTGGGGGGGCCTAGCGATGAGCAGTTCTTC

j_call: TRBJ2-2
clone_size: medium-sized
d_call: NA
v_call: TRBV4-3
cdr3_aa: CASSHGLAPNTGELFF
cdr3_nt: TGCGCCAGCAGCCATGGGCTAGCGCCGAACACCGGGGAGCTGTTTTTT

j_call: TRBJ1-5
clone_size: NA
d_call: NA
v_call: TRBV19
cdr3_aa: CASSIRQGGGQPQHF
cdr3_nt: TGTGCCAGTAGTATACGCCAAGGAGGGGGTCAGCCCCAGCATTTT

j_call: TRBJ2-7
clone_size: NA
d_call: NA
v_call: TRBV6-6
cdr3_aa: CASSTMGQYEQYF
cdr3_nt: TGTGCCAGCAGTACGATGGGGCAGTACGAGCAGTACTTC

j_call: TRBJ2-2
clone_size: NA
d_call: TRBD1
v_call: TRBV27
cdr3_aa: CASSLSTGQTNTGELFF
cdr3_nt: TGTGCCAGCAGTTTATCTACGGGACAGACTAACACCGGGGAGCTGTTTTTT

j_call: TRBJ1-3
clone_size: NA
d_call: NA
v_call: TRBV6-5
cdr3_aa: CASSQGRISGNTIYF
cdr3_nt: TGTGCCAGCAGCCAGGGACGGATCTCTGGAAACACCATATATTTT